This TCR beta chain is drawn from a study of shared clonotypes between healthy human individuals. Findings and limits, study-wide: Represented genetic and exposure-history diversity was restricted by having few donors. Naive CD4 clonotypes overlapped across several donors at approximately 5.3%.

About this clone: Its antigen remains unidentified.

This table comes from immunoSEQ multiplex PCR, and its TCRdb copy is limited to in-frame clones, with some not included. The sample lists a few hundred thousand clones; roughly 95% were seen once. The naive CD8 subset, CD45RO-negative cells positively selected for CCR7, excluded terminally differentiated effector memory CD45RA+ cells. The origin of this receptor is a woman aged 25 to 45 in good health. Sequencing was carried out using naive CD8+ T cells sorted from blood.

CDR3 DNA: TGTGCCAGCAGCTTGGGGACAGAGACTGAAGCTTTCTTT. It is translated as CASSLGTETEAFF. This chain joins TRBV5-6 and TRBJ1-1; a possible D gene is TRBD1 (6 bases). Germline assignment: CDR1 SGHDT and CDR2 YYEEEE. The CDR3 extends over 13 amino acids. V lost 0 bases to trimming and J lost 5 bases, with 8 bases between them.